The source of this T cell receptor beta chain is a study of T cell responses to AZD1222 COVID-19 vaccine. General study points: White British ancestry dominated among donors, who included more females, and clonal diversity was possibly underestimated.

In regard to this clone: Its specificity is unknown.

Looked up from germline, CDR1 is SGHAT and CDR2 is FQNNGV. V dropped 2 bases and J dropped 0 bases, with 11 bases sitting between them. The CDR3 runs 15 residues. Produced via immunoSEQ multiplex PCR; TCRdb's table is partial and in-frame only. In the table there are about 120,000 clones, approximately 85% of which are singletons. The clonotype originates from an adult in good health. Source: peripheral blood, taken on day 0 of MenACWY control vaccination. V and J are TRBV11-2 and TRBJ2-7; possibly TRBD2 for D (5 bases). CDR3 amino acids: CASSLSARASYEQYF. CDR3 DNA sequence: TGTGCCAGCAGCTTATCGGCGAGGGCCTCCTACGAGCAGTACTTC. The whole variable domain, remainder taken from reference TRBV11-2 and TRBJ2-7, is EAGVAQSPRYKIIEKRQSVAFWCNPISGHATLYWYQQILGQGPKLLIQFQNNGVVDDSQLPKDRFSAERLKGVDSTLKIQPAKLEDSAVYLCASSLSARASYEQYFGPGTRLTVT.